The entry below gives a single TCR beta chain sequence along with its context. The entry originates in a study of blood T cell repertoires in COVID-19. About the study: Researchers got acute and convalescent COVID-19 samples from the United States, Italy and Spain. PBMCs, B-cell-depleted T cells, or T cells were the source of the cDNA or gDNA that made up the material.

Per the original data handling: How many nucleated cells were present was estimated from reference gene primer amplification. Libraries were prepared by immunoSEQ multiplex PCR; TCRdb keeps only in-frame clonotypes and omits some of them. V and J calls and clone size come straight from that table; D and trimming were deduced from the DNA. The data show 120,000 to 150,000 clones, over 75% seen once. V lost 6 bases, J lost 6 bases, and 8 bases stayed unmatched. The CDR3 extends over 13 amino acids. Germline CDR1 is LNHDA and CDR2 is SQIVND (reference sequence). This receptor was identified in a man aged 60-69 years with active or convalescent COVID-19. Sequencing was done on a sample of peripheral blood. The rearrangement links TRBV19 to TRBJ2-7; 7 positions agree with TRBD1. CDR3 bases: TGTGCCAGTAGCCCCGCGACAGGGTCCGAGCAGTACTTC. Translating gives CASSPATGSEQYF.